The rows below give T cell receptor beta chains drawn from one sample of a study of CD8 T cells in ankylosing spondylitis. TCRdb re-analysed the 5' RACE reads in MiXCR, keeping a single row per CDR3 protein. In the table there are approximately 540,000 distinct CDR3 sequences, about 12% of which are singletons. Sequencing used blood, either unsorted or a sorted T cell fraction (not recorded which). The origin of the receptors is a male donor with ankylosing spondylitis. Both conserved end residues are part of each CDR3. The D gene is left open where the match is weak. The size entry is marked missing in some rows and otherwise reads once, few, many or a size class.

>TRBD2|TRBV4-1|TRBJ2-3|few
CASSQDGTSVDTQYF
TGCGCCAGCAGCCAGGATGGGACTAGCGTCGATACGCAGTATTTT
>.|TRBV7-2|TRBJ2-5|.
CASSYAGGWETQYF
TGTGCCAGCAGCTACGCCGGGGGTTGGGAGACCCAGTACTTC
>.|TRBV15|TRBJ2-1|few
CATSRDRSGIGEQFF
TGTGCCACCAGCAGAGATCGGTCGGGTATCGGTGAGCAGTTCTTC
>TRBD1|TRBV5-1|TRBJ2-3|many
CASSALQGASTDTQYF
TGCGCCAGCAGCGCATTACAGGGGGCCAGCACAGATACGCAGTATTTT
>.|TRBV30|TRBJ1-3|.
CAWDRSSGNTIYF
TGTGCCTGGGACAGGAGCTCTGGAAACACCATATATTTT
>TRBD2|TRBV20-1|TRBJ2-3|.
CSASGTLRTQYF
TGCAGTGCCAGCGGGACCCTGCGTACGCAGTATTTT
>TRBD1|TRBV5-1|TRBJ2-2|many
CASSTDRGYTGELFF
TGCGCCAGCAGCACGGACAGGGGGTACACCGGGGAGCTGTTTTTT
>.|TRBV20-1|TRBJ1-5|few
CSAPPGGSNQPQHF
TGCAGTGCCCCGCCGGGGGGCAGCAATCAGCCCCAGCATTTT
>TRBD2|TRBV5-1|TRBJ2-3|.
CASSTNLAGGGTAQYTQYF
TGCGCCAGCAGCACAAATCTAGCGGGAGGGGGAACGGCACAATATACGCAGTATTTT
>.|TRBV3-1|TRBJ1-2|.
CASSQDPGRSGYTF
TGTGCCAGCAGCCAAGATCCGGGGAGAAGTGGCTACACCTTC
>.|TRBV6-2/TRBV6-3|TRBJ2-7|few
CASSLGTSEQYF
TGTGCCAGCTCCCTAGGCACGTCCGAGCAGTACTTC
>TRBD1|TRBV25-1|TRBJ2-4|few
CASTDRDIQYF
TGTGCCAGCACGGACAGGGACATTCAGTACTTC
>TRBD1|TRBV29-1|TRBJ1-1|.
CSVRPTGTGETEAFF
TGCAGCGTACGACCGACAGGGACAGGGGAGACTGAAGCTTTCTTT
>.|TRBV7-9|TRBJ1-1|many
CASSLASDDTEAFF
TGTGCCAGCAGCTTAGCGTCGGATGACACTGAAGCTTTCTTT
>.|TRBV29-1|TRBJ1-2|few
CSVDSRDGYTF
TGCAGCGTTGATAGCAGGGATGGCTACACCTTC
>TRBD2|TRBV20-1|TRBJ2-5|.
CSAGGLAEETQYF
TGCAGTGCCGGAGGACTAGCAGAAGAGACCCAGTACTTC
>TRBD2|TRBV20-1|TRBJ2-1|few
CSATDRTSGYNEQFF
TGCAGTGCCACCGACCGGACTAGCGGCTACAATGAGCAGTTCTTC
>.|TRBV4-1|TRBJ2-5|.
CASSPLERGQETQYF
TGCGCCAGCAGCCCACTCGAGAGAGGCCAAGAGACCCAGTACTTC
>TRBD2|TRBV7-9|TRBJ2-4|.
CASSLPSGLAKNIQYF
TGTGCCAGCAGCTTGCCTAGCGGACTAGCCAAAAACATTCAGTACTTC
>TRBD1|TRBV11-2|TRBJ1-3|few
CASSPRLTGWGNTIYF
TGTGCCAGCAGCCCCCGCCTGACAGGGTGGGGAAACACCATATATTTT
>.|TRBV20-1|TRBJ2-1|.
CSARVPGVGLGKQFF
TGCAGTGCTAGAGTACCGGGAGTCGGTCTGGGGAAGCAGTTCTTC
>.|TRBV11-2|TRBJ1-2|many
CASSIGHQTYGYTF
TGTGCCAGCAGCATCGGACACCAAACATATGGCTACACCTTC
>.|TRBV24-1|TRBJ2-3|many
CASRGQFTDTQYF
TGTGCCTCGAGAGGGCAGTTCACAGATACGCAGTATTTT
>TRBD2|TRBV20-1|TRBJ2-1|few
CSARNPGLAYEQFF
TGCAGTGCTAGAAACCCGGGACTAGCTTATGAGCAGTTCTTC
>.|TRBV19|TRBJ1-1|.
CARNGGPSEAFF
TGTGCGCGAAACGGGGGCCCCTCTGAAGCTTTCTTT
>TRBD2|TRBV27|TRBJ2-3|.
CASSLTAGGGTDTQYF
TGTGCCAGCAGTTTAACGGCGGGAGGGGGCACAGATACGCAGTATTTT
>TRBD1|TRBV7-2|TRBJ2-3|.
CASSLGGQALDTQYF
TGTGCCAGCAGCTTAGGGGGACAGGCACTTGATACGCAGTATTTT
>TRBD2|TRBV20-1|TRBJ2-1|few
CSARTQRLANYNEQFF
TGCAGTGCTAGAACCCAGCGACTAGCGAACTACAATGAGCAGTTCTTC
>.|TRBV7-6|TRBJ1-2|.
CASSFGAGAGYTF
TGTGCCAGCAGCTTCGGGGCAGGGGCTGGCTACACCTTC
>TRBD1|TRBV29-1|TRBJ2-7|many
CSVEGQGASEQYF
TGCAGCGTTGAAGGACAGGGGGCGAGCGAGCAGTACTTC
>.|TRBV7-9|TRBJ1-4|many
CASSGYVEKLFF
TGTGCCAGCAGCGGTTATGTTGAAAAACTGTTTTTT
>.|TRBV27|TRBJ2-1|few
CASSPDISLYNEQFF
TGTGCCAGCAGTCCCGACATCAGCCTCTACAATGAGCAGTTCTTC
>TRBD2|TRBV2|TRBJ2-1|few
CASSEPVGTSYLREQFF
TGTGCCAGCAGCGAACCCGTTGGGACTAGCTACCTCCGTGAGCAGTTCTTC